These T cell receptor beta chains were read from a single sample in a study of cytomegalovirus exposure and HLA in healthy donors. Data came from immunoSEQ multiplex PCR; TCRdb stores just in-frame clones and leaves some out. This table holds some 120,000 clones, about 8% found once. Sequences were obtained from PBMCs. The receptors derive from a middle-aged woman in good health and CMV-seropositive. CDR3s include the opening cysteine and the closing phenylalanine or tryptophan. The D gene is left open where the match is weak. Some rows have no size entry. The others give once, few or many, or a class for an expanded clone.

J gene | D gene | V gene | clone size | CDR3 protein | CDR3 DNA
TRBJ2-1 | TRBD2 | TRBV19 | NA | CASSGGAGAYNEQFF | TGTGCCAGTAGTGGTGGAGCGGGGGCCTACAATGAGCAGTTCTTC
TRBJ1-5 | NA | TRBV27 | few | CASSFRRNQPQHF | TGTGCCAGCAGTTTCAGGAGGAATCAGCCCCAGCATTTT
TRBJ2-7 | NA | TRBV30 | few | CAWRRPSSYEQYF | TGTGCCTGGAGGAGGCCCAGCTCCTACGAGCAGTACTTC
TRBJ2-1 | NA | TRBV4-2 | large | CASSQEGPEQFF | TGTGCCAGCAGCCAAGAGGGGCCTGAGCAGTTCTTC
TRBJ2-1 | NA | TRBV18 | NA | CASSPKSSLNNEQFF | TGTGCCAGCTCGCCGAAGTCCTCCCTAAACAATGAGCAGTTCTTC
TRBJ1-1 | TRBD1 | TRBV25-1 | few | CASSAYRGQAFF | TGTGCCAGCAGTGCCTACAGGGGTCAAGCTTTCTTT
TRBJ1-1 | NA | TRBV9 | NA | CASSPDFRQFTEAFF | TGTGCCAGCAGCCCCGACTTTCGGCAGTTCACTGAAGCTTTCTTT
TRBJ1-2 | TRBD1 | TRBV5-5 | few | CASSFEPQGAGGYTF | TGTGCCAGCAGCTTTGAACCTCAGGGGGCGGGAGGCTACACCTTC
TRBJ1-6 | NA | TRBV13 | NA | CASSAQGSYNSPLHF | TGTGCCAGCAGCGCCCAGGGGTCCTATAATTCACCCCTCCACTTT
TRBJ2-5 | NA | TRBV5-1 | NA | CASSLEGFSQETQYF | TGCGCCAGCAGCTTGGAGGGGTTCAGCCAAGAGACCCAGTACTTC
TRBJ1-2 | NA | TRBV18 | few | CASSPRSEQHYTF | TGTGCCAGCTCACCCAGATCAGAACAACACTACACCTTC
TRBJ1-5 | NA | TRBV19 | few | CASSMRGNQPQHF | TGTGCCAGTAGTATGAGGGGCAATCAGCCCCAGCATTTT
TRBJ2-7 | TRBD1 | TRBV2 | NA | CAGRQGRKYEQYF | TGTGCCGGTCGACAGGGAAGAAAGTACGAGCAGTACTTC
TRBJ1-3 | NA | TRBV5-4 | few | CASSLDRAYSGNTIYF | TGTGCCAGCAGCTTGGACAGGGCCTACTCTGGAAACACCATATATTTT
TRBJ1-2 | NA | TRBV10-2 | NA | CASSFGGLGYGYTF | TGCGCCAGCAGCTTCGGGGGACTGGGCTATGGCTACACCTTC
TRBJ2-1 | NA | TRBV11-2 | few | CASSPIGSYNEQFF | TGTGCCAGCAGCCCCATCGGCTCCTACAATGAGCAGTTCTTC
TRBJ1-2 | NA | TRBV7-7 | NA | CASSSLRHLGGYTF | TGTGCCAGCAGCTCCCTCCGGCACCTGGGCGGCTACACCTTC
TRBJ2-3 | NA | TRBV27 | NA | CASSLYGGLTDTQYF | TGTGCCAGCAGTTTATACGGGGGGCTCACAGATACGCAGTATTTT
TRBJ2-7 | TRBD2 | TRBV18 | NA | CASSPGGSSYEQYF | TGTGCCAGCTCACCCGGGGGGAGCTCCTACGAGCAGTACTTC
TRBJ1-1 | NA | TRBV5-4 | few | CASTPGGTPNEAFF | TGTGCCAGCACCCCCGGAGGGACCCCGAACGAGGCTTTCTTT
TRBJ1-1 | TRBD1 | TRBV9 | NA | CASSEGQVNTEAFF | TGTGCCAGCAGCGAGGGACAGGTTAACACTGAAGCTTTCTTT
TRBJ1-5 | NA | TRBV7-8 | NA | CASRLSDSWNQPQHF | TGTGCCAGCAGACTCTCGGACTCCTGGAATCAGCCCCAGCATTTT
TRBJ2-2 | TRBD2 | TRBV6-4 | NA | CASSYLGGDTGELFF | TGTGCCAGCAGTTACCTCGGGGGGGACACCGGGGAGCTGTTTTTT
TRBJ1-2 | NA | TRBV7-8 | few | CASSLGAGATNYGYTF | TGTGCCAGCAGCTTAGGGGCAGGGGCGACTAACTATGGCTACACCTTC
TRBJ1-2 | NA | TRBV18 | few | CASSPAGTLDGYTF | TGTGCCAGCTCACCAGCCGGGACACTCGATGGCTACACCTTC
TRBJ2-3 | TRBD2 | TRBV6-4 | NA | CASSDSTSGGDTQYF | TGTGCCAGCAGTGACTCGACTAGCGGGGGAGATACGCAGTATTTT
TRBJ1-5 | TRBD1 | TRBV7-2 | few | CASSDRGNSNQPQHF | TGTGCCAGCAGCGACAGGGGAAATAGCAATCAGCCCCAGCATTTT
TRBJ2-1 | TRBD2 | TRBV7-6 | NA | CASTTGGSYNEQFF | TGTGCCAGCACCACGGGGGGATCCTACAATGAGCAGTTCTTC
TRBJ2-7 | TRBD2 | TRBV6-1 | few | CASSEGGGAYEQYF | TGTGCCAGCAGTGAGGGCGGGGGAGCCTACGAGCAGTACTTC
TRBJ1-1 | TRBD1 | TRBV2 | NA | CASSAGQGVDTEAFF | TGTGCCAGCAGCGCGGGACAGGGGGTCGACACTGAAGCTTTCTTT
TRBJ2-3 | NA | TRBV5-6 | NA | CASSGGTLHLSTDTQYF | TGTGCCAGCAGCGGGGGGACTTTACATCTTAGCACAGATACGCAGTATTTT
TRBJ2-7 | TRBD2 | TRBV6-5 | NA | CASSYIAGGAEQYF | TGTGCCAGCAGTTACATCGCGGGGGGGGCTGAGCAGTACTTC
TRBJ2-3 | TRBD2 | TRBV5-1 | NA | CASSLGTSGGHGRSTDTQYF | TGCGCCAGCAGCTTGGGGACTAGCGGGGGGCATGGGCGTAGCACAGATACGCAGTATTTT
TRBJ1-3 | NA | TRBV7-2 | NA | CASSLWEGTGNTIYF | TGTGCCAGCAGCTTATGGGAGGGAACGGGAAACACCATATATTTT
TRBJ2-5 | NA | TRBV18 | few | CASSPPAGRETQYF | TGTGCCAGCTCACCTCCCGCCGGGAGAGAGACCCAGTACTTC
TRBJ1-5 | NA | TRBV2 | NA | CASSRGQPQHF | TGTGCCAGCAGTCGGGGGCAGCCCCAGCATTTT
TRBJ2-1 | NA | TRBV6-1 | NA | CASRRGAGYNEQFF | TGTGCCAGCCGCCGGGGGGCCGGATACAATGAGCAGTTCTTC
TRBJ2-5 | TRBD1 | TRBV10-3 | NA | CAISESRTGRETQYF | TGTGCCATCAGTGAGTCACGGACAGGGCGAGAGACCCAGTACTTC
TRBJ2-1 | NA | TRBV20-1 | few | CSGPVDNEQFF | TGCAGTGGTCCGGTAGACAATGAGCAGTTCTTC
TRBJ2-3 | TRBD1 | TRBV25-1 | NA | CASSGDRVITDTQYF | TGTGCCAGCAGTGGTGACAGGGTAATCACAGATACGCAGTATTTT
TRBJ2-6 | NA | TRBV27 | few | CASSLSSPLGISGANVLTF | TGTGCCAGCAGTTTATCGTCCCCACTGGGCATCTCTGGGGCCAACGTCCTGACTTTC
TRBJ1-1 | NA | TRBV20-1 | few | CSASHQTEAFF | TGCAGTGCTAGTCACCAGACAGAAGCTTTCTTT
TRBJ2-7 | TRBD1 | TRBV30 | few | CACGQGLYEQYF | TGTGCCTGCGGACAGGGATTATACGAGCAGTACTTT
TRBJ2-1 | TRBD1 | TRBV9 | NA | CASSVEGTGPYNEQFF | TGTGCCAGCAGCGTTGAGGGGACAGGCCCCTACAATGAGCAGTTCTTC
TRBJ2-7 | NA | TRBV27 | few | CASSFRVGYEQYF | TGTGCCAGCAGTTTCCGGGTGGGCTACGAGCAGTACTTC
TRBJ1-2 | TRBD1 | TRBV4-2 | NA | CASSSLGGTGGYGYTF | TGTGCCAGCAGCTCCCTTGGCGGGACAGGGGGATATGGCTACACCTTC
TRBJ1-1 | NA | TRBV7-9 | few | CASSLTGQLNTEAFF | TGTGCCAGCAGCTTAACAGGACAGCTGAACACTGAAGCTTTCTTT
TRBJ1-2 | TRBD1 | TRBV4-1 | NA | CASSHPYRGTNYGYTF | TGCGCCAGCAGCCATCCCTACAGGGGTACAAACTATGGCTACACCTTC
TRBJ2-3 | TRBD2 | TRBV4-2 | few | CASGLAGETSTDTQYF | TGTGCCAGCGGACTAGCGGGGGAGACTAGCACAGATACGCAGTATTTT
TRBJ1-1 | NA | TRBV14 | few | CASSPRRNTEAFF | TGTGCCAGCAGCCCTAGGAGGAACACTGAAGCTTTCTTT
TRBJ2-7 | NA | TRBV15 | few | CATSRRSGRRSYEQYF | TGTGCCACCAGCAGACGAAGCGGACGTCGATCCTACGAGCAGTACTTC
TRBJ1-2 | NA | TRBV7-2 | few | CASSFGYYGYTF | TGTGCCAGCAGCTTCGGGTACTATGGCTACACCTTC
TRBJ1-5 | NA | TRBV7-8 | few | CASTQSAAGQPQHF | TGTGCCAGCACCCAGTCGGCCGCGGGGCAGCCCCAGCATTTT
TRBJ1-1 | TRBD1 | TRBV29-1 | few | CSVGRGDRRTNTEAFF | TGCAGCGTTGGGAGGGGGGACAGAAGGACGAACACTGAAGCTTTCTTT
TRBJ1-2 | TRBD1 | TRBV27 | NA | CASSLRASGTADYGYTF | TGTGCCAGCAGTTTACGGGCCTCCGGGACAGCAGACTATGGCTACACCTTC
TRBJ1-2 | NA | TRBV12-5 | few | CASGLVLSNGYTF | TGTGCTAGTGGTCTAGTCCTGTCCAATGGCTACACCTTC